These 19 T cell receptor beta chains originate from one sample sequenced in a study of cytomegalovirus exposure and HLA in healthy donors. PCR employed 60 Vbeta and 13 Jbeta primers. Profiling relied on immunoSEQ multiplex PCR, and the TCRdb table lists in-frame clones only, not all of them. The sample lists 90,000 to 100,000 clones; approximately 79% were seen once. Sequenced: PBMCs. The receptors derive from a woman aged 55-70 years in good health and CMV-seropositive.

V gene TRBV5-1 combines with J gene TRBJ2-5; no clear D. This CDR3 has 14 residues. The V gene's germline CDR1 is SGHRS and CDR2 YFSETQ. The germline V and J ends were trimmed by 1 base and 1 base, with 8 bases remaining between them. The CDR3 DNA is TGCGCCAGCAGCTTGAGTGGCGGCCAAGAGACCCAGTACTTC. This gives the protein CASSLSGGQETQYF.

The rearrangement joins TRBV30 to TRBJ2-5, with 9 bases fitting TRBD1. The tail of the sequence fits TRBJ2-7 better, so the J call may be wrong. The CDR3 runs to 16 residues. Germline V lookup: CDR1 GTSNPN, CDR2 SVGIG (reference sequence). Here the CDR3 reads CAWRGGRDRASYEQYF. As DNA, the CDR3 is TGTGCCTGGAGGGGGGGCCGGGACAGGGCGTCCTACGAGCAGTACTTC.

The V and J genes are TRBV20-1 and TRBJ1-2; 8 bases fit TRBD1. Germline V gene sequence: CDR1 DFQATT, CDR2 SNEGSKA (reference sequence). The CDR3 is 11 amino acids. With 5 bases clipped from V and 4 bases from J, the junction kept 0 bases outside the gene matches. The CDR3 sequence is CSAGTGYGYTF. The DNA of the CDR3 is TGCAGTGCTGGGACAGGCTATGGCTACACCTTC.

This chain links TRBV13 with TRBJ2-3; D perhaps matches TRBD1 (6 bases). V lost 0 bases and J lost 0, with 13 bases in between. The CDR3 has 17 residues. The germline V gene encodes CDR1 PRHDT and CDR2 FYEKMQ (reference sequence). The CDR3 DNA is TGTGCCAGCAGCTTAGGCGCCAGGACAGTTAGCACAGATACGCAGTATTTT. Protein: CASSLGARTVSTDTQYF.

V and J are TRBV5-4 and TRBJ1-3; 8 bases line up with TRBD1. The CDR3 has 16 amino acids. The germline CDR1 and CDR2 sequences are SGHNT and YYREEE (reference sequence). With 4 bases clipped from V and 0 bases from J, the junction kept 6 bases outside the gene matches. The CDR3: CASSPTGGGSGNTIYF. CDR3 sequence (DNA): TGTGCCAGCAGCCCTACAGGGGGAGGCTCTGGAAACACCATATATTTT.

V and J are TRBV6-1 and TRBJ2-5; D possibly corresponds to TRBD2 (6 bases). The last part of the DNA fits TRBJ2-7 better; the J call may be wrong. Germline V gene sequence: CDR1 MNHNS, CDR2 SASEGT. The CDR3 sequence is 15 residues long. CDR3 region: CASSAAFSGFYEQYF. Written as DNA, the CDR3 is TGTGCCAGCAGTGCTGCCTTTAGCGGTTTCTACGAGCAGTACTTC.

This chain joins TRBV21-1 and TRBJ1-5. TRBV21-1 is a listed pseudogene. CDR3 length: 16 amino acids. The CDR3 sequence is CASSKLGGPTGQPQHF. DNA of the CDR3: TGTGCCAGCAGCAAACTCGGGGGTCCCACTGGGCAGCCCCAGCATTTT.

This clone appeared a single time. This chain's CDR3 is CASSSGFITYEQYF. For the CDR3, the DNA is TGTGCCAGCAGCTCAGGATTTATCACCTACGAGCAGTACTTC. The rearrangement joins TRBV7-2 to TRBJ2-7; D uncertain. Germline V gene lookup returns CDR1 SGHTA and CDR2 FQGNSA. Trimming took off 4 bases at V and 2 bases at J, with 12 bases between the two ends. The CDR3 length is 14 residues.

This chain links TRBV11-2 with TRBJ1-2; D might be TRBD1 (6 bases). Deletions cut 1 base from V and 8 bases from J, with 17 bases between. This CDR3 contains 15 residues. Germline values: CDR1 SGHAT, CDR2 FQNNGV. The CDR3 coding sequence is TGTGCCAGCAGCTTAGGCGGGCTCAGGGGCCAAGGCTACACCTTC. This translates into CASSLGGLRGQGYTF.

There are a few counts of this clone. Here the CDR3 reads CSVEERESGELFF. DNA of the CDR3: TGCAGCGTTGAAGAGCGGGAGTCCGGGGAGCTGTTTTTT. The chain recombines TRBV29-1 with TRBJ2-2, with 7 bases aligning to TRBD2. Germline V gene sequence: CDR1 SQVTM, CDR2 ANQGSEA. The length of the CDR3 is 13 residues. J lost 6 bases, V lost 0 bases, and 1 base had no gene match.

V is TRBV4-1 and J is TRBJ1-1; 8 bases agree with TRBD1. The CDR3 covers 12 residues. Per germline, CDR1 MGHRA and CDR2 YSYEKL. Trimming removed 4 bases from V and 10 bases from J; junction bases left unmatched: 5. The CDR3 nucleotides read TGCGCCAGCAGCCCCCAGGACAGGGCAGCTTTCTTT. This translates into CASSPQDRAAFF.

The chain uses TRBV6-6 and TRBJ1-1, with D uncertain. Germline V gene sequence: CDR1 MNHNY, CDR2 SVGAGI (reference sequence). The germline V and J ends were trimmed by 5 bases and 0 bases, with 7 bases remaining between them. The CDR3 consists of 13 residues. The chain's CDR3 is CASSPRMNTEAFF. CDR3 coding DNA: TGTGCCAGCAGTCCGAGGATGAACACTGAAGCTTTCTTT.

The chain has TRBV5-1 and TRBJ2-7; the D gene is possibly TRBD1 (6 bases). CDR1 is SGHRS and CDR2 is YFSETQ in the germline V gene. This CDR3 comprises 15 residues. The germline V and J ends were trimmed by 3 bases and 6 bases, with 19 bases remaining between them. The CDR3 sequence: CASSSQGIVTSEQYF. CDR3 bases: TGCGCCAGCAGCTCGCAGGGGATAGTGACATCCGAGCAGTACTTC.

This CDR3 is CASSIDRGLSNTEAFF. The CDR3 DNA reads TGTGCCAGTAGTATAGATCGGGGTCTCTCGAACACTGAAGCTTTCTTT. The chain recombines TRBV19 with TRBJ1-1; D not resolved. Germline CDR1 is LNHDA and CDR2 is SQIVND (reference sequence). V was trimmed by 0 bases and J by 1 base, leaving 12 bases between them. This CDR3 has 16 amino acids. The entire variable domain, with the rest obtained from reference TRBV19 and TRBJ1-1, is as follows: DGGITQSPKYLFRKEGQNVTLSCEQNLNHDAMYWYRQDPGQGLRLIYYSQIVNDFQKGDIAEGYSVSREKKESFPLTVTSAQKNPTAFYLCASSIDRGLSNTEAFFGQGTRLTVV.

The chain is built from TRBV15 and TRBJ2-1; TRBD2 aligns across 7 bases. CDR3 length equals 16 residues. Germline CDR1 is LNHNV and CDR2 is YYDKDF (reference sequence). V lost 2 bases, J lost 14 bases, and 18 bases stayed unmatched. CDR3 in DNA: TGTGCCACCAGCAGATCCGGGACCAGAGGCTCCCGGGAGGAGTTCTTC. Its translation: CATSRSGTRGSREEFF.

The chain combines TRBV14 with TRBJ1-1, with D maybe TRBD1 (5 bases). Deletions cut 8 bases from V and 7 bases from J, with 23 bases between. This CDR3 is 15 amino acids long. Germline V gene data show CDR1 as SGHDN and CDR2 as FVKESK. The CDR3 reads CASHLRGRMELEAFF. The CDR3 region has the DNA TGTGCCAGCCACTTACGGGGGAGGATGGAGCTTGAAGCTTTCTTT. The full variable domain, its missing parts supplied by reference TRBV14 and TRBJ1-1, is EAGVTQFPSHSVIEKGQTVTLRCDPISGHDNLYWYRRVMGKEIKFLLHFVKESKQDESGMPNNRFLAERTGGTYSTLKVQPAELEDSGVYFCASHLRGRMELEAFFGQGTRLTVV.

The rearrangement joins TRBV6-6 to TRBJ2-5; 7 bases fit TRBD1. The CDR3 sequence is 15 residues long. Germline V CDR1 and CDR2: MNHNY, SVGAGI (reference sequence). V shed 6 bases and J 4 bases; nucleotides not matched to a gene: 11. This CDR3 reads CASRTQQGYSETQYF. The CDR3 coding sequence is TGTGCCAGCAGGACACAACAGGGGTACTCAGAGACCCAGTACTTC.

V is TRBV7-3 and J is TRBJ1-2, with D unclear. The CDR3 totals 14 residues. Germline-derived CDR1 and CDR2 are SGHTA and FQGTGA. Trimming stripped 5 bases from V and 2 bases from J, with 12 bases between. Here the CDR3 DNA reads TGTGCCAGCAGCCCAGTAGGAGGGAACTATGGCTACACCTTC. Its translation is CASSPVGGNYGYTF.

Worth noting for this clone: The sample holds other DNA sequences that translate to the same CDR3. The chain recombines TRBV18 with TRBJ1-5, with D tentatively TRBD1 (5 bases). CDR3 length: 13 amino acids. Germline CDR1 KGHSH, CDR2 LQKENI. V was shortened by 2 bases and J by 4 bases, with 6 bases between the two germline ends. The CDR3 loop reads CASSPDRNQPQHF. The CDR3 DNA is TGTGCCAGCTCACCAGACAGAAATCAGCCCCAGCATTTT. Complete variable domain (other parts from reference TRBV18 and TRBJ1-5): NAGVMQNPRHLVRRRGQEARLRCSPMKGHSHVYWYRQLPEEGLKFMVYLQKENIIDESGMPKERFSAEFPKEGPSILRIQQVVRGDSAAYFCASSPDRNQPQHFGDGTRLSIL.